Shown below are 7 T cell receptor beta chains from a single sample sequenced in a study of T cells of healthy individuals. A single record per CDR3 protein comes from TCRdb applying MiXCR to the 5' RACE reads. The table shows roughly 87,000 distinct CDR3 sequences, with under 20% occurring only once. The receptors shown here come from a human donor in good health.

The genes are TRBV5-5 and TRBJ1-2, with D perhaps matching TRBD1 (5 bases). Germline CDR1 SGHKS, CDR2 YYEKEE (reference sequence). Trimming shortened V by 0 bases and J by 4 bases, and 13 bases separated the two germline ends. The CDR3 consists of 15 residues. The CDR3 bases are TGTGCCAGCAGCTTGGAGGGAGGGGAAACCTATGGCTACACCTTC. Translation gives CASSLEGGETYGYTF.

Ten or more counts support this clonotype. This chain joins TRBV6-5 and TRBJ1-1; D call uncertain. CDR3 size: 16 residues. Deletions cut 6 bases from V and 0 bases from J, with 17 bases between. Germline values: CDR1 MNHEY, CDR2 SVGAGI. This CDR3 is CASSPRPAAMNTEAFF. The DNA for the CDR3 is TGTGCCAGCAGCCCTAGGCCGGCAGCGATGAACACTGAAGCTTTCTTT.

This clonotype came up many times. The V call is TRBV29-1, the J call TRBJ2-5, with no clear D. CDR1 and CDR2 from the germline V gene are SQVTM and ANQGSEA. V was cut by 3 bases and J by 1 base, with 3 bases left in between. CDR3 size: 11 residues. The CDR3, as DNA: TGCAGCGTTGATCGCCAAGAGACCCAGTACTTC. Its translation: CSVDRQETQYF.

This clonotype has at least ten counts. V gene TRBV9 combines with J gene TRBJ1-1, with D tentatively TRBD1 (6 bases). Germline CDR1 and CDR2: SGDLS and YYNGEE. The CDR3 is 13 residues long. Trimming cost V 2 bases and J 5 bases, with 10 bases left between them. The CDR3 DNA follows: TGTGCCAGCAGCGTCCTAGGGGGGACTGAAGCTTTCTTT. Protein: CASSVLGGTEAFF.

A few counts support this clonotype. This chain links TRBV27 with TRBJ1-6, with 8 positions matching TRBD1. The trim removed 4 bases at V and 7 bases at J, leaving 9 bases unmatched. Germline V gene sequence: CDR1 MNHEY, CDR2 SMNVEV (reference sequence). The CDR3 covers 16 residues. Here the CDR3 DNA reads TGTGCCAGCAGTTCTCCCTACAGGGGGAGGAATTCACCCCTCCACTTT. Protein: CASSSPYRGRNSPLHF.

This clonotype was recorded many times. The J gene is TRBJ1-3, the V gene TRBV7-9; D not resolved. Germline loops: CDR1 SEHNR, CDR2 FQNEAQ (reference sequence). V shed 8 bases and J shed 0 bases, with 11 bases lying between them. The CDR3 has 14 amino acids. CDR3 region: CASEEGRSGNTIYF. CDR3 DNA sequence: TGTGCCAGCGAAGAAGGCCGCTCTGGAAACACCATATATTTT. The whole variable domain, remainder taken from reference TRBV7-9 and TRBJ1-3, is DTGVSQNPRHKITKRGQNVTFRCDPISEHNRLYWYRQTLGQGPEFLTYFQNEAQLEKSRLLSDRFSAERPKGSFSTLEIQRTEQGDSAMYLCASEEGRSGNTIYFGEGSWLTVV.

Many counts were recorded for this clonotype. The rearrangement uses TRBV5-6 and TRBJ2-5; D possibly corresponds to TRBD2 (6 bases). CDR3 size: 13 residues. Germline V gives CDR1 SGHDT, CDR2 YYEEEE. Trimming left V 4 bases short and J 5 bases short, with 12 bases between. In DNA, the CDR3 is TGTGCCAGCAGCCACGGAGGGCCGGAGACCCAGTACTTC. Its protein is CASSHGGPETQYF.